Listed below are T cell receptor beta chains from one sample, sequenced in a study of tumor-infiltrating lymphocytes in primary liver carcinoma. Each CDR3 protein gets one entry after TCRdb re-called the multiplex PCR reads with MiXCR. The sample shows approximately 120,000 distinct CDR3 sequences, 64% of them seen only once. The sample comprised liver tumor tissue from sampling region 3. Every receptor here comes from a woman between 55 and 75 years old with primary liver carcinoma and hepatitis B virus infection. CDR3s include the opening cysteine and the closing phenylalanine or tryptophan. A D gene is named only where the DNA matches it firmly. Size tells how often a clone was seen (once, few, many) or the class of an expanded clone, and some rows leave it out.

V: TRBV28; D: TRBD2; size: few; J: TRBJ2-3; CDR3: CASRGAGGNTDTQYF; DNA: TGTGCCAGCAGGGGAGCGGGAGGGAACACAGATACGCAGTATTTT
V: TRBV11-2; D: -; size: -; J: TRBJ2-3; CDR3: CNSSLAMGRRSTDTQYF; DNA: TGTAACAGCAGCCTAGCAATGGGGAGAAGGAGCACAGATACGCAGTATTTT
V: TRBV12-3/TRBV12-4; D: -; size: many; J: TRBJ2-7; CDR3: CASSQHLRTGGDEQYF; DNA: TGTGCCAGCAGTCAACACCTTCGGACAGGAGGGGACGAGCAGTACTTC
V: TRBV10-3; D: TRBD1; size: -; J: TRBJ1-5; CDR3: CAISEGFQLWTGGQPQHF; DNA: TGTGCCATCAGTGAGGGGTTCCAGTTGTGGACAGGGGGTCAGCCCCAGCATTTT
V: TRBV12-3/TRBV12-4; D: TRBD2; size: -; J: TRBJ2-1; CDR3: CASRGEREAPKEQFF; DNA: TGTGCCAGTAGAGGCGAGCGGGAGGCCCCCAAAGAGCAGTTCTTC
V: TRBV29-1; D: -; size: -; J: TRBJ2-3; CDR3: CGVGTDTQYF; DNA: TGCGGCGTGGGTACAGATACGCAGTATTTT
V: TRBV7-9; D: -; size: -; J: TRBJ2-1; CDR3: CAGSLVSGYNEQFF; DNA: TGTGCCGGCAGCTTAGTTTCCGGATACAATGAGCAGTTCTTC
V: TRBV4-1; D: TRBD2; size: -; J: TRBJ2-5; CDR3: CASSQVESRGGRRETQYF; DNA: TGCGCCAGCAGCCAAGTGGAGAGTAGGGGCGGGAGGAGGGAGACCCAGTACTTC
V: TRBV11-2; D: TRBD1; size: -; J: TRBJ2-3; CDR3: CASSLRQGASTQYF; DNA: TGTGCCAGCAGTCTACGACAGGGGGCGAGTACGCAGTATTTT
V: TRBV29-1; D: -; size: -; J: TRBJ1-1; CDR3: CSVEEGVVNTEASF; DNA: TGCAGCGTCGAAGAGGGGGTAGTGAACACTGAAGCTTCCTTT
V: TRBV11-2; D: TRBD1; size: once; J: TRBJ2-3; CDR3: CISSLPGQAIADTQYF; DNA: TGTATCAGCAGCTTACCCGGACAGGCGATCGCAGATACGCAGTATTTT
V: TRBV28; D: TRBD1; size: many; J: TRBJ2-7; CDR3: CASSLQGARREQYF; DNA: TGTGCCAGCAGTCTACAGGGGGCGCGTAGGGAGCAGTACTTC
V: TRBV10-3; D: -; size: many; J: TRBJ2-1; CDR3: CAISQFYNEQFF; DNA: TGTGCCATCAGTCAATTCTACAATGAGCAGTTCTTC
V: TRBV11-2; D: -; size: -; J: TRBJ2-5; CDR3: CASSLSSRGAGTQYF; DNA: TGTGCCAGCAGCTTGAGTTCCCGGGGCGCGGGGACTCAGTACTTC
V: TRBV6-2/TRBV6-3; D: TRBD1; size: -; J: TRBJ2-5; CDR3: CARRTGLGETQYF; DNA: TGTGCCAGAAGGACAGGGTTGGGAGAGACCCAGTACTTC
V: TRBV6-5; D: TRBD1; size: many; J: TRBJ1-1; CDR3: CASHKATGDTEAFF; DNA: TGTGCCAGCCATAAAGCCACAGGGGACACTGAAGCTTTCTTT
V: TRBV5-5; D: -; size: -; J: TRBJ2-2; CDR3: CASSLGGGCGELFF; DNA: TGTGCCAGCAGCTTGGGCGGAGGGTGCGGGGAGCTGTTTTTT
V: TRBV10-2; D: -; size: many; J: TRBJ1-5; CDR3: CATMGGLGTYQPQHF; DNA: TGCGCCACCATGGGGGGGCTGGGTACGTATCAGCCCCAGCATTTT
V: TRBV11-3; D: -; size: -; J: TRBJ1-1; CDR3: CANSLTPTTEAFF; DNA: TGCGCCAACAGCTTAACCCCGACCACTGAAGCTTTCTTT
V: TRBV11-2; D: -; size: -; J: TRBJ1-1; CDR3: CARSLDRLSNTEASF; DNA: TGTGCCAGAAGCTTAGATCGCCTATCGAACACTGAAGCTTCTTTT
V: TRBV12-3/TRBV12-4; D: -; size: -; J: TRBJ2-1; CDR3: CASSSRGSSYNKQFF; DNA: TGTGCCAGCAGCTCGAGAGGGAGCTCCTACAATAAGCAGTTCTTC
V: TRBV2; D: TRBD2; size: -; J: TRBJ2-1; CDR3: CASSGYGRANNEQFF; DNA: TGTGCCAGCAGTGGGTACGGGAGGGCCAACAATGAGCAGTTCTTC
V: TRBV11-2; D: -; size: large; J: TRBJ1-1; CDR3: CASSSKQAEAFF; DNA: TGTGCCAGCAGCTCTAAACAGGCTGAAGCTTTCTTT
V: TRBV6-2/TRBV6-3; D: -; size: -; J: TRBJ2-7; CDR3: CASADSYERCF; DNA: TGTGCCAGCGCGGACAGCTACGAGCGGTGCTTC
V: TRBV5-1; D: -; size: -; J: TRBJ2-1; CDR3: CASSWDGSSGNEQFF; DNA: TGCGCCAGCAGCTGGGACGGGAGTTCGGGTAATGAGCAGTTCTTC
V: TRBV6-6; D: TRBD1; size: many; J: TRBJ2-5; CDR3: CASSYVAGTGGETQYF; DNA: TGTGCCAGCAGTTACGTTGCGGGGACAGGGGGGGAGACCCAGTACTTC
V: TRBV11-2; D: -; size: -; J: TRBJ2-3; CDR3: CASGFRPPGISTDTRYF; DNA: TGTGCCAGCGGCTTCCGCCCTCCGGGGATTAGCACAGATACGCGGTATTTT
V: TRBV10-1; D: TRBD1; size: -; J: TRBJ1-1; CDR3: CAGSERQGMSTEAFF; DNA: TGCGCCGGCAGTGAGCGACAGGGGATGAGCACTGAAGCTTTCTTT
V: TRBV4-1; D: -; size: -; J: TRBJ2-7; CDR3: CASSQGSGSVYEQYF; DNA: TGCGCCAGCAGCCAAGGGTCGGGTAGCGTCTACGAGCAGTACTTC
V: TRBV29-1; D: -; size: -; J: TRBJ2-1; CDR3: CSIGPGHGEQFF; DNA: TGCAGCATTGGCCCAGGCCACGGCGAGCAGTTCTTC
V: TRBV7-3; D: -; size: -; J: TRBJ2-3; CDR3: CASNLAKSDTRYF; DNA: TGTGCCAGCAACTTGGCCAAATCAGATACGCGGTATTTT
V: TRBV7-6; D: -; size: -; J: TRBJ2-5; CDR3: CASSLEGRAQYF; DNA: TGTGCCAGCAGCTTAGAGGGAAGGGCCCAGTACTTC
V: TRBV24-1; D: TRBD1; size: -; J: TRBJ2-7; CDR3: CATSRGPPGQGYEQYF; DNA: TGTGCCACCAGTCGGGGGCCACCGGGACAGGGGTACGAGCAGTACTTC
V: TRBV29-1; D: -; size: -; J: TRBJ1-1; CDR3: CSVQYGQNAEAFF; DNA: TGCAGCGTCCAGTATGGTCAGAACGCTGAAGCTTTCTTT
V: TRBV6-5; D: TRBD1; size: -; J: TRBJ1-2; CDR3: CASSYHSGGEKRGYTF; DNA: TGTGCCAGCAGTTACCACTCAGGGGGCGAAAAGCGTGGCTACACCTTC
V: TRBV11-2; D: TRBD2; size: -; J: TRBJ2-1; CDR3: CVSSKRLAGGPGDEQFF; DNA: TGTGTCAGCAGTAAGAGACTAGCGGGAGGGCCGGGGGATGAGCAGTTCTTC
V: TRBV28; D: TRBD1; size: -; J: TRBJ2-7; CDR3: CASSFGAGGNSYEQYF; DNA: TGTGCCAGCAGTTTCGGAGCAGGGGGAAACTCCTACGAGCAGTACTTC
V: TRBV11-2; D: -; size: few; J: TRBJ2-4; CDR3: CASSLDAWGRNIQYF; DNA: TGTGCCAGCAGCTTAGATGCTTGGGGGCGCAACATTCAGTACTTC
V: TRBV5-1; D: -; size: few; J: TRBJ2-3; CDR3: CASSLKLGGDGDTQYF; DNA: TGCGCCAGCAGCTTGAAATTGGGAGGAGATGGAGATACGCAGTATTTT
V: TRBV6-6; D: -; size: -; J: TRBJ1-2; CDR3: CTSSYSSTDINYGYTF; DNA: TGTACCAGCAGTTACTCGAGTACAGACATTAACTATGGCTACACCTTC
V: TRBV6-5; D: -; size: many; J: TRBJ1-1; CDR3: CASSLNPFTEAFF; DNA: TGTGCCAGCAGTTTGAACCCGTTCACTGAAGCTTTCTTT